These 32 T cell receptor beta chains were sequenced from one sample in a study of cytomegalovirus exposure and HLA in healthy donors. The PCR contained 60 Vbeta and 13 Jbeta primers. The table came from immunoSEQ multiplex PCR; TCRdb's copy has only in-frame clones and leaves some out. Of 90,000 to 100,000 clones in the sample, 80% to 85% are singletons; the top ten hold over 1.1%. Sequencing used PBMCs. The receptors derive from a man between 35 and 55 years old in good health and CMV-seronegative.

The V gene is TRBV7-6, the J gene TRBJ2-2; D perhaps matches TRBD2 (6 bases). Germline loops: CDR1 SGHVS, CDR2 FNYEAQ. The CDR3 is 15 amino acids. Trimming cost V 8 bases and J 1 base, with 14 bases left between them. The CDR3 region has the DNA TGTGCCAGCGGTCGGGCGGGGAGGAACACCGGGGAGCTGTTTTTT. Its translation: CASGRAGRNTGELFF.

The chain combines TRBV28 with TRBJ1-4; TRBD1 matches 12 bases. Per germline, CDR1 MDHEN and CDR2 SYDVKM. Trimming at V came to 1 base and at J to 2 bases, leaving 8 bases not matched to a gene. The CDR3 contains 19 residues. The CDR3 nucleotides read TGTGCCAGCAGTTTATCCGGGACAGGGGGCATCATGACTAATGAAAAACTGTTTTTT. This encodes CASSLSGTGGIMTNEKLFF.

This CDR3 is CASSLADTDTQYF. The DNA for the CDR3 is TGCGCCAGCAGCCTCGCGGACACAGATACGCAGTATTTT. The chain combines TRBV5-1 with TRBJ2-3; D uncertain. Germline V gives CDR1 SGHRS, CDR2 YFSETQ. Trimming took off 4 bases at V and 2 bases at J, with 8 bases between the two ends. This CDR3 has 13 residues.

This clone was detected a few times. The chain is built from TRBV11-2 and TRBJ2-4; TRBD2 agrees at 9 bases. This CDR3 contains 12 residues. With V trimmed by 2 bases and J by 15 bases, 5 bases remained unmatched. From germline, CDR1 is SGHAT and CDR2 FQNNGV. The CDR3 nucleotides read TGTGCCAGCAGCTTAACGCGGGAGGGTCTGTACTTC. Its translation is CASSLTREGLYF.

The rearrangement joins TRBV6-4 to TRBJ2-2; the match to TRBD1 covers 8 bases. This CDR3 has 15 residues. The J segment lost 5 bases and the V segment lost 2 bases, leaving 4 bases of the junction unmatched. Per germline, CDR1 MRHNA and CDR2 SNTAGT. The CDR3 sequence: CASSDTDRGTGELFF. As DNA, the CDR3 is TGTGCCAGCAGTGACACCGACAGGGGAACCGGGGAGCTGTTTTTT.

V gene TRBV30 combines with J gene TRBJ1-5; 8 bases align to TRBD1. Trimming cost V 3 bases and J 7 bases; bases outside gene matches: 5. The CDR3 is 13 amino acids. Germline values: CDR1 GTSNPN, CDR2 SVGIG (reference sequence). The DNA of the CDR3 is TGTGCCTGGAGCCGACAGGGGAGCCAGCCCCAGCATTTT. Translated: CAWSRQGSQPQHF.

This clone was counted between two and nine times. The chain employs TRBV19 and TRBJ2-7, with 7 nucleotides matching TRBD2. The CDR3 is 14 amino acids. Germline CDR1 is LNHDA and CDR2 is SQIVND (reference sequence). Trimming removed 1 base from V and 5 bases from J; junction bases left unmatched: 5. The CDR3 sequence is CASSIGGGRDEQYF. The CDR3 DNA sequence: TGTGCCAGTAGTATAGGCGGGGGTCGGGACGAGCAGTACTTC. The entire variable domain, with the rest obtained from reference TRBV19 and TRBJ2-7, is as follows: DGGITQSPKYLFRKEGQNVTLSCEQNLNHDAMYWYRQDPGQGLRLIYYSQIVNDFQKGDIAEGYSVSREKKESFPLTVTSAQKNPTAFYLCASSIGGGRDEQYFGPGTRLTVT.

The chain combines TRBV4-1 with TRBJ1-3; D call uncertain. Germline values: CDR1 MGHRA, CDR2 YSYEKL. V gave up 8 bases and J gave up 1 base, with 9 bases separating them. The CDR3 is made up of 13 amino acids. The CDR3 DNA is TGCGCCAGCCAATCGGTTTCTGGAAACACCATATATTTT. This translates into CASQSVSGNTIYF.

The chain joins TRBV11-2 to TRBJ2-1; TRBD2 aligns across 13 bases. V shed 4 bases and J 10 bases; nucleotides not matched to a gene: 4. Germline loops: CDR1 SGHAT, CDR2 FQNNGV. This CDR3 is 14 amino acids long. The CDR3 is CASSSGLAGWEQFF. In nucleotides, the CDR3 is TGTGCCAGCAGCTCGGGACTAGCGGGGTGGGAGCAGTTCTTC. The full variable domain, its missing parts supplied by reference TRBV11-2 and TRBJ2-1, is EAGVAQSPRYKIIEKRQSVAFWCNPISGHATLYWYQQILGQGPKLLIQFQNNGVVDDSQLPKDRFSAERLKGVDSTLKIQPAKLEDSAVYLCASSSGLAGWEQFFGPGTRLTVL.

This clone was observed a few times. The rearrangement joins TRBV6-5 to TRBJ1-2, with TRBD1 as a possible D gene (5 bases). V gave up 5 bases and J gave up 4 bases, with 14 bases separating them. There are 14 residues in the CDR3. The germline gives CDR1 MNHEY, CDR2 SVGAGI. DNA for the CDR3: TGTGCCAGCAGTCCCCGGCAGGGCGGCTATGGCTACACCTTC. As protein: CASSPRQGGYGYTF.

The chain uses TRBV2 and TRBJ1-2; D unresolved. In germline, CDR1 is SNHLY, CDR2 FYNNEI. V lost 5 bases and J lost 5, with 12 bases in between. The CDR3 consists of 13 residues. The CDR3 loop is CASSFTEAYGYTF. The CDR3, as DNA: TGTGCCAGCAGTTTCACTGAAGCATATGGCTACACCTTC. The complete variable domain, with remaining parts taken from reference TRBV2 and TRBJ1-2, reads EPEVTQTPSHQVTQMGQEVILRCVPISNHLYFYWYRQILGQKVEFLVSFYNNEISEKSEIFDDQFSVERPDGSNFTLKIRSTKLEDSAMYFCASSFTEAYGYTFGSGTRLTVV.

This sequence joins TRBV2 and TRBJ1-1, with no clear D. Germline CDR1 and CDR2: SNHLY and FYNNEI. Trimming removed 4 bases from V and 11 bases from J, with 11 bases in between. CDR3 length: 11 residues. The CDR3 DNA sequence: TGTGCCAGCAGTGGTGAGGTGGAGGCTTTCTTT. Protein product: CASSGEVEAFF.

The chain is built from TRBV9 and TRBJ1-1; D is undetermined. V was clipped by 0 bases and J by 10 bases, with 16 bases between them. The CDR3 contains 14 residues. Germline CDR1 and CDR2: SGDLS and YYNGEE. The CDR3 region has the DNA TGTGCCAGCAGCGTAGAACCCTCGTCTAGAGGAGCTTTCTTT. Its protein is CASSVEPSSRGAFF.

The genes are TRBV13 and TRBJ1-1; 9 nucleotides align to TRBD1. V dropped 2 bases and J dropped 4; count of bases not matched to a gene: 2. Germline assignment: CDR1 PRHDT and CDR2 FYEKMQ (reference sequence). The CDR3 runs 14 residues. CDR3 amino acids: CASSLTGGATEAFF. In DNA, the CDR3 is TGTGCCAGCAGCTTAACAGGGGGCGCCACTGAAGCTTTCTTT. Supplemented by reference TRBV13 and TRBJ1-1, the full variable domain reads AAGVIQSPRHLIKEKRETATLKCYPIPRHDTVYWYQQGPGQDPQFLISFYEKMQSDKGSIPDRFSAQQFSDYHSELNMSSLELGDSALYFCASSLTGGATEAFFGQGTRLTVV.

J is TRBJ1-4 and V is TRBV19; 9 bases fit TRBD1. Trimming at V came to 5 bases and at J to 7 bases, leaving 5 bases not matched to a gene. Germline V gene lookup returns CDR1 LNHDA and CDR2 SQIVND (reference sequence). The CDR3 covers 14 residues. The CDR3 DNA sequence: TGTGCCAGTAGTGGGACAGGGCGTCGTGAAAAACTGTTTTTT. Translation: CASSGTGRREKLFF. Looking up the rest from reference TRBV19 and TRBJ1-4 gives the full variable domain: DGGITQSPKYLFRKEGQNVTLSCEQNLNHDAMYWYRQDPGQGLRLIYYSQIVNDFQKGDIAEGYSVSREKKESFPLTVTSAQKNPTAFYLCASSGTGRREKLFFGSGTQLSVL.

DNA for the CDR3: TGTGCCAGCAGCACGATGGGGACAGATGAAAAACTGTTTTTT. Encoded protein: CASSTMGTDEKLFF. The rearrangement uses TRBV5-5 and TRBJ1-4; 7 nucleotides line up with TRBD1. This CDR3 comprises 14 residues. Germline V lookup: CDR1 SGHKS, CDR2 YYEKEE (reference sequence). J gave up 6 bases and V 4 bases, and 6 bases lay outside the gene matches.

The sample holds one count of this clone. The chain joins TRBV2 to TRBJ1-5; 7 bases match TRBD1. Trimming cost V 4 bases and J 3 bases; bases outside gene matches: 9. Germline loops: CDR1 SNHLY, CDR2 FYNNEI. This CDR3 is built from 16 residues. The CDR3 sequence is CASSVGTASPNQPQHF. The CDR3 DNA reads TGTGCCAGCAGTGTGGGGACAGCGAGCCCCAATCAGCCCCAGCATTTT.

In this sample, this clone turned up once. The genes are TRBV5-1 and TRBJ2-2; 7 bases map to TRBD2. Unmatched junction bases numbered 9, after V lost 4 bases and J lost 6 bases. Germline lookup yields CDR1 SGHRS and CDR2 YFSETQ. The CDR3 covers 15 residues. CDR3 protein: CASSTTASGSGELFF. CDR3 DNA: TGCGCCAGCAGCACGACGGCTAGCGGTTCCGGGGAGCTGTTTTTT.

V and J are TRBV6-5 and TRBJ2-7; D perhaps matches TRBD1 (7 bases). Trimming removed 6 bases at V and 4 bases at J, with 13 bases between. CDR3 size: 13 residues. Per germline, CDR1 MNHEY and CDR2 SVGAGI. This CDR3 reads CASRETGRYEQYF. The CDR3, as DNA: TGTGCCAGCAGGGAGACAGGGAGGTACGAGCAGTACTTC.

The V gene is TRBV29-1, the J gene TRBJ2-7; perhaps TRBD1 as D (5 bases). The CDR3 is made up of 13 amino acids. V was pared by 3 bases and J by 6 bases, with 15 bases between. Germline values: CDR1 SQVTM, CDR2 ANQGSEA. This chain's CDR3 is CSVDGQGFGEQYF. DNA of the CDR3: TGCAGCGTTGATGGGCAGGGTTTCGGCGAGCAGTACTTC.

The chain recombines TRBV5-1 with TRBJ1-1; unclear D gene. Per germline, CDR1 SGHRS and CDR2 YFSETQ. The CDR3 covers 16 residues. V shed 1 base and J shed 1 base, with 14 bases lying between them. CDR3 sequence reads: CASSLSSRAENTEAFF. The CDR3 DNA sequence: TGCGCCAGCAGCTTGTCTTCGCGGGCGGAGAACACTGAAGCTTTCTTT.

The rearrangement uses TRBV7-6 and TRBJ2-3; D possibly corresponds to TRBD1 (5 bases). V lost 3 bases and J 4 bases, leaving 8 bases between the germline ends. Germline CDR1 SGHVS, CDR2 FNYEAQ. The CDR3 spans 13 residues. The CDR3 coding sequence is TGTGCCAGCAGCTTTCAGGGTGCAGATACGCAGTATTTT. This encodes CASSFQGADTQYF.

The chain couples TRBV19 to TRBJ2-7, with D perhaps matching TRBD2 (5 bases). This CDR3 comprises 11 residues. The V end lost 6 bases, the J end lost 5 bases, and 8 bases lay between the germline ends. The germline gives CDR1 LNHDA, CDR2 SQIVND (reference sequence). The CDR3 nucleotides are TGTGCCAGTAGATCCGGGGACGAGCAGTACTTC. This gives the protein CASRSGDEQYF.

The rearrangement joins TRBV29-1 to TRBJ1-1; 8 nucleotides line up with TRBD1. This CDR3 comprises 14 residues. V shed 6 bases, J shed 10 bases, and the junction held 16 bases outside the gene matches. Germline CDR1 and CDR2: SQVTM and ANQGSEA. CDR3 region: CSVLSNRGGLGAFF. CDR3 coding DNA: TGCAGCGTCCTCTCTAACAGGGGGGGCCTTGGAGCTTTCTTT.

In nucleotides, the CDR3 is TGTGCCAGCAGTTACAGACAGGCCGCCGAGCAGTTCTTC. Translating it yields CASSYRQAAEQFF. The rearrangement links TRBV6-5 to TRBJ2-1; D may be TRBD1 (6 bases). Looked up from germline, CDR1 is MNHEY and CDR2 is SVGAGI. This CDR3 has 13 residues. V shed 2 bases and J shed 10 bases, with 12 bases lying between them.

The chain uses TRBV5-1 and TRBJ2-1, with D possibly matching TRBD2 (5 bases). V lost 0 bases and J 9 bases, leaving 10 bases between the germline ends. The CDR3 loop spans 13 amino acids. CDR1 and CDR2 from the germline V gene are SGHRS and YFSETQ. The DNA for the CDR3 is TGCGCCAGCAGCTTGGTAGGGAGCGGTGAGCAGTTCTTC. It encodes CASSLVGSGEQFF.

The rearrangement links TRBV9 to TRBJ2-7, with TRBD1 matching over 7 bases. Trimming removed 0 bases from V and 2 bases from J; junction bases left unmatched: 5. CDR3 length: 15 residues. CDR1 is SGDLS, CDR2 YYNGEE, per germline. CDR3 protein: CASSVAGTETYEQYF. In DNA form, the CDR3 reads TGTGCCAGCAGCGTAGCTGGGACAGAGACCTACGAGCAGTACTTC.

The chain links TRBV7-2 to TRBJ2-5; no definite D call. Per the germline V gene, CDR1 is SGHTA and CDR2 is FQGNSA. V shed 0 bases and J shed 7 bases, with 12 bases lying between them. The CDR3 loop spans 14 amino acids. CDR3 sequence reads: CASSLAWVSGTQYF. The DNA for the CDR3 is TGTGCCAGCAGCTTAGCTTGGGTTTCGGGGACCCAGTACTTC.

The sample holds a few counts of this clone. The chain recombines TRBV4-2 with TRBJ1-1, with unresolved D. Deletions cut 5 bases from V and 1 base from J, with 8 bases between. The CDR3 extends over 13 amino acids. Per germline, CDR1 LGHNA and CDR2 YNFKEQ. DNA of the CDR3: TGTGCCAGCAGCTTGCCAGGGAACACTGAAGCTTTCTTT. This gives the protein CASSLPGNTEAFF.

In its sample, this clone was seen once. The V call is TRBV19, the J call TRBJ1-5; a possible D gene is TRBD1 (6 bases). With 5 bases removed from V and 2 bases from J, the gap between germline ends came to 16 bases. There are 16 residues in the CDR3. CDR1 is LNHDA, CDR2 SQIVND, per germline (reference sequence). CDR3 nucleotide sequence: TGTGCCAGTAGTGTCACTACGTCAGGGGGCAATCAGCCCCAGCATTTT. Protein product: CASSVTTSGGNQPQHF.

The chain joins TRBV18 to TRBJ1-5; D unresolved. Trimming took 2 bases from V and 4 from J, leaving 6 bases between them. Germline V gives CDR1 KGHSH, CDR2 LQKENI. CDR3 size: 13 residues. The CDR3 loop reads CASSPLENQPQHF. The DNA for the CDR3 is TGTGCCAGCTCACCATTGGAGAATCAGCCCCAGCATTTT.

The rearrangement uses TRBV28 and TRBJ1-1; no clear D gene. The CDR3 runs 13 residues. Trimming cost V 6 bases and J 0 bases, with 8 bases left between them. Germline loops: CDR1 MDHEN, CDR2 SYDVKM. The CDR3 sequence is CASRQLLNTEAFF. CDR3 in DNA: TGTGCCAGCAGACAGCTGCTGAACACTGAAGCTTTCTTT.